This TCR beta chain was sequenced for a study of shared clonotypes between healthy human individuals. Clones were sequenced by immunoSEQ multiplex PCR, and TCRdb holds only the in-frame ones, with some missing. The table includes nearly 2 million clones, just under 95% detected once. Positive CCR7 selection of CD45RO-negative cells yielded the naive CD8 cells, and terminally differentiated effector memory CD45RA+ cells were excluded. The ends lost 5 bases at V and 3 bases at J; junction bases unmatched: 5. CDR1 is SEHNR and CDR2 is FQNEAQ in the germline V gene (reference sequence). This CDR3 contains 14 residues. Concerning this clone itself: Within the sample, other DNA sequences also encode this same CDR3.

The chain carries TRBV7-9 and TRBJ2-7; TRBD1 aligns across 9 bases. This sequence originates from a man aged 18 to 29 in good health. The sample consisted of naive CD8+ T cells sorted from blood. DNA for the CDR3: TGTGCCAGCAGCGCGCGGGACAGGGACTACGAGCAGTACTTC. Translation: CASSARDRDYEQYF.